Listed below are T cell receptor beta chains from one sample, sequenced in a study of blood T cell repertoires in COVID-19. Sequencing used immunoSEQ multiplex PCR; TCRdb keeps in-frame clones, though not all of them. The sample contains about 400,000 clones, 85% to 90% of which appear only once. Sequencing input: peripheral blood. The source is a human donor in a cohort sampled during active COVID-19. Each CDR3 is given with its conserved first and last residue. Fields, in order: CDR3 protein, CDR3 DNA, J gene, V gene, D gene. A D gene is named only where the DNA matches it firmly.

CASRDRTGGLYEQYF | TGTGCCAGCAGAGACCGGACAGGGGGCCTCTACGAGCAGTACTTC | TRBJ2-7 | TRBV6-5 | TRBD1
CASRDRAGQPQHF | TGTGCCAGCCGGGACAGGGCCGGCCAGCCCCAGCATTTT | TRBJ1-5 | TRBV19 | TRBD1
CASSLWGTSRETQYF | TGCGCCAGCAGCTTGTGGGGGACTAGCCGGGAGACCCAGTACTTC | TRBJ2-5 | TRBV5-1 | TRBD2
CASSEDGLLAGANSETQYF | TGTGCCAGCAGTGAAGATGGTCTCCTAGCGGGAGCTAATTCGGAGACCCAGTACTTC | TRBJ2-5 | TRBV2 | TRBD2
CASSDSYNQPQHF | TGTGCCAGCAGCGACAGTTACAATCAGCCCCAGCATTTT | TRBJ1-5 | TRBV7-2 | NA
CASRPRGTGSYEQYF | TGTGCCAGCAGACCTCGAGGGACAGGCTCCTACGAGCAGTACTTC | TRBJ2-7 | TRBV28 | TRBD1
CASSPTGTRSTGELFF | TGTGCCAGCAGCCCTACCGGGACTAGATCGACCGGGGAGCTGTTTTTT | TRBJ2-2 | TRBV5-4 | TRBD2
CASSYSSGTEYSPLHF | TGTGCCAGCAGTTACTCGAGTGGGACAGAGTATTCACCCCTCCACTTT | TRBJ1-6 | TRBV6-5 | TRBD1
CASNLLSSPPSQRHNEQFF | TGTGCCAGCAACCTGCTTTCATCCCCCCCTAGCCAACGACACAATGAGCAGTTCTTC | TRBJ2-1 | TRBV11-2 | NA
CASSRTSGRGVKDTQYF | TGTGCCAGCAGCCGGACTAGCGGGAGGGGGGTAAAAGATACGCAGTATTTT | TRBJ2-3 | TRBV3-1/TRBV3-2 | TRBD2
CSVSDEQFF | TGCAGCGTTAGCGATGAGCAGTTCTTC | TRBJ2-1 | TRBV29-1 | NA
CASSPRGRGQTIGGELFF | TGCGCCAGCAGCCCCAGAGGCCGGGGACAGACCATAGGCGGGGAGCTGTTTTTT | TRBJ2-2 | TRBV4-1 | TRBD1
CASSSFRGVQGARVDSYEQYF | TGTGCCAGCAGCTCATTCCGGGGGGTACAGGGGGCGCGGGTGGACAGTTACGAGCAGTACTTC | TRBJ2-7 | TRBV7-8 | TRBD1
CASSWNRGTYGYTF | TGTGCCAGCAGTTGGAACAGGGGAACCTATGGCTACACCTTC | TRBJ1-2 | TRBV6-5 | TRBD1
CASSWTSGYEQYF | TGTGCCAGCAGCTGGACTAGCGGATACGAGCAGTACTTC | TRBJ2-7 | TRBV7-3 | TRBD2
CASSQAGDSYNEQFF | TGTGCCAGCAGCCAAGCGGGGGACTCCTACAATGAGCAGTTCTTC | TRBJ2-1 | TRBV4-2 | NA